The 17 T cell receptor beta chains listed next were all sequenced from one sample in a study of blood T cell repertoires in COVID-19. Some clones are missing from TCRdb's copy, which holds only in-frame ones; the method was immunoSEQ multiplex PCR. This repertoire shows some 130,000 clones, roughly four fifths found once; its top ten account for 9.5% to 10%. The specimen was peripheral blood. The receptors come from a man aged 35 to 55 with active or convalescent COVID-19.

This clone appeared once. The chain employs TRBV28 and TRBJ1-2; no clear D gene. CDR1 is MDHEN, CDR2 SYDVKM, per germline. The CDR3 spans 11 residues. V gave up 6 bases and J gave up 8 bases, with 10 bases separating them. The CDR3 spells CASSPSRGYTF. CDR3 DNA: TGTGCCAGCAGCCCCTCCAGGGGCTACACCTTC.

The genes are TRBV4-1 and TRBJ1-1; no definite D call. Per germline, CDR1 MGHRA and CDR2 YSYEKL. The ends were cut back, 0 bases at V and 2 bases at J, with 10 bases in the middle. The CDR3 is 15 residues long. CDR3 DNA sequence: TGCGCCAGCAGCCAAGATGAGGGCTCAAACACTGAAGCTTTCTTT. Protein: CASSQDEGSNTEAFF.

CDR3 in amino acids: CASSPPWTNSYNEQFF. CDR3 in DNA: TGTGCCAGCTCACCACCGTGGACTAACTCCTACAATGAGCAGTTCTTC. J is TRBJ2-1 and V is TRBV18; a possible D gene is TRBD2 (6 bases). CDR1 and CDR2 (germline): KGHSH, LQKENI. Trimming stripped 0 bases from V and 0 bases from J, with 9 bases between. This CDR3 has 16 amino acids.

This sequence joins TRBV2 and TRBJ2-7; D remains ambiguous. This CDR3 comprises 11 residues. The V end was cut by 4 bases, the J end by 6 bases, with 7 bases between. Germline V gene lookup returns CDR1 SNHLY and CDR2 FYNNEI. CDR3 amino acids: CASSGLSEQYF. The CDR3 nucleotides read TGTGCCAGCAGTGGACTTTCCGAGCAGTACTTC.

The chain employs TRBV3-1 (or the pseudogene TRBV3-2) and TRBJ2-2; a weak D match, TRBD1 (5 bases). V was clipped by 3 bases and J by 7 bases, with 6 bases between them. Looked up from germline, CDR1 is LGHDT and CDR2 is YNNKEL (reference sequence). The CDR3 spans 12 residues. In DNA form, the CDR3 reads TGTGCCAGCAGCCACCAGGGCGGGGAGCTGTTTTTT. Amino acid sequence: CASSHQGGELFF.

CDR3 sequence: CASSLMGGTGNEAFF. The CDR3 DNA follows: TGTGCCAGCAGCTTAATGGGAGGGACAGGTAATGAAGCTTTCTTT. The gene calls are TRBV7-3 and TRBJ1-1; 8 bases are shared with TRBD1. Unmatched junction bases numbered 8, after V lost 1 base and J lost 7 bases. CDR1 and CDR2 from the germline V gene are SGHTA and FQGTGA. The CDR3 consists of 15 residues.

The genes are TRBV1 and TRBJ1-6; no check of the table's D call, TRBD1, against the DNA was made. TRBV1 is noted as a pseudogene. The CDR3 loop spans 16 amino acids. As DNA, the CDR3 is TGCACCAGCAGCCAACTTACCGGGACAGAAAATTCACCCCTCCACTTT. Translating gives CTSSQLTGTENSPLHF.

This chain links TRBV24-1 with TRBJ2-7, with D perhaps matching TRBD2 (6 bases). V dropped 9 bases and J dropped 5 bases, with 16 bases sitting between them. CDR1 is KGHDR and CDR2 is SFDVKD in the germline V gene. This CDR3 is 13 amino acids long. CDR3 region: CATAGHERDEQYF. The CDR3 DNA sequence: TGTGCCACCGCGGGGCATGAAAGGGACGAGCAGTACTTC.

V gene TRBV7-2 combines with J gene TRBJ1-2, with a possible D match to TRBD1 (6 bases). V dropped 7 bases and J dropped 6 bases, with 18 bases sitting between them. CDR3 length: 14 residues. Germline V gene lookup returns CDR1 SGHTA and CDR2 FQGNSA. This CDR3 reads CASNLAATGHGYTF. The CDR3, as DNA: TGTGCCAGCAACTTGGCAGCGACAGGACATGGCTACACCTTC.

This chain joins TRBV3-1 (or the pseudogene TRBV3-2) and TRBJ2-7; tentative D call: TRBD1 (6 bases). Trimming took 4 bases from V and 9 from J, leaving 16 bases between them. The V gene's germline CDR1 is LGHDT and CDR2 YNNKEL (reference sequence). The CDR3 covers 13 residues. CDR3 loop: CASSRQKQGAQYF. Written as DNA, the CDR3 is TGTGCCAGCAGCCGGCAGAAACAGGGAGCGCAGTACTTC.

The chain joins TRBV5-6 to TRBJ2-1, with TRBD2 as a possible D gene (6 bases). The V gene's germline CDR1 is SGHDT and CDR2 YYEEEE. Trimming shortened V by 0 bases and J by 4 bases, and 14 bases separated the two germline ends. CDR3 length equals 16 residues. CDR3 nucleotides: TGTGCCAGCAGCTTGGTCGCTGGAGGGTTTTACAATGAGCAGTTCTTC. Translation: CASSLVAGGFYNEQFF.

The chain joins TRBV7-2 to TRBJ2-7, with 10 bases aligning to TRBD1. Germline V gene lookup returns CDR1 SGHTA and CDR2 FQGNSA. This CDR3 has 15 residues. V lost 1 base, J lost 4 bases, and 4 bases stayed unmatched. Written as DNA, the CDR3 is TGTGCCAGCAGCTTAGTAGACAGGGGGCCTTACGAGCAGTACTTC. As protein: CASSLVDRGPYEQYF.

The chain combines TRBV7-8 with TRBJ1-5; no firm D call. This CDR3 has 14 amino acids. The V gene's germline CDR1 is SGHVS and CDR2 FQNEAQ. V lost 1 base and J 4 bases, leaving 8 bases between the germline ends. Here the CDR3 reads CASSLGRRNQPQHF. CDR3 DNA: TGTGCCAGCAGCTTAGGGCGGCGAAATCAGCCCCAGCATTTT.

V is TRBV10-3 and J is TRBJ2-3; 7 nucleotides line up with TRBD2. CDR3 size: 15 residues. Germline V gene data show CDR1 as ENHRY and CDR2 as SYGVKD. The J segment lost 1 base and the V segment lost 4 bases, leaving 5 bases of the junction unmatched. The CDR3: CAISAGGVGTDTQYF. CDR3 bases: TGTGCCATCAGTGCGGGGGGTGTGGGCACAGATACGCAGTATTTT.

This chain connects TRBV7-3 to TRBJ2-2; D perhaps matches TRBD2 (5 bases). Germline V gene data show CDR1 as SGHTA and CDR2 as FQGTGA. CDR3 length: 17 residues. V lost 5 bases and J lost 1, with 17 bases in between. This CDR3 reads CASSPNGVPLNTGELFF. In DNA, the CDR3 is TGTGCCAGCAGCCCTAACGGGGTTCCCCTGAACACCGGGGAGCTGTTTTTT. The full variable domain, in which reference TRBV7-3 and TRBJ2-2 provide the parts outside the CDR3, is GAGVSQTPSNKVTEKGKYVELRCDPISGHTALYWYRQSLGQGPEFLIYFQGTGAADDSGLPNDRFFAVRPEGSVSTLKIQRTERGDSAVYLCASSPNGVPLNTGELFFGEGSRLTVL.

The rearrangement joins TRBV19 to TRBJ1-1, with D maybe TRBD1 (6 bases). The CDR3 runs 12 residues. The ends were cut back, 9 bases at V and 5 bases at J, with 13 bases in the middle. Germline V gene lookup returns CDR1 LNHDA and CDR2 SQIVND (reference sequence). The CDR3 is CASRYRETEAFF. The CDR3, as DNA: TGTGCCAGCCGTTACAGGGAGACTGAAGCTTTCTTT.

The J gene is TRBJ1-1, the V gene TRBV7-2; no clear D gene. V was clipped by 0 bases and J by 1 base, with 6 bases between them. The CDR3 has 14 amino acids. Germline V lookup: CDR1 SGHTA, CDR2 FQGNSA. The CDR3, as DNA: TGTGCCAGCAGCTTAGCGGCAGGGAACACTGAAGCTTTCTTT. Protein product: CASSLAAGNTEAFF.